Shown below are 17 T cell receptor delta chains from a single sample sequenced in a study of γδ T cells in repeated Plasmodium falciparum infection. TCRdb reanalysed the multiplex PCR reads with CATT. The sample contains over 90,000 delta-chain clones, roughly 0.98% of which appear only once. Bulk repertoires came from Vgamma9/Vdelta2+ or Vdelta2-negative gammadelta T cells flow-sorted from PBMC. The sample comprised gamma-delta T cells from blood. Every receptor here comes from a pool of human donors (malaria-infected and uninfected, not separated).

In the case of this clone: This DNA's translation and the protein TCRdb lists, from a much larger clone, do not match at residue 9, likely due to a read error; the protein shown is translated from the DNA. The V call is TRDV1, the J call TRDJ1, with D uncertain. Trimming removed 1 base from V and 7 bases from J, with 19 bases in between. Germline V gives CDR1 TSWWSYY, CDR2 QGS. The CDR3 loop spans 16 amino acids. CDR3 in DNA: TGTGCTCTTGGGGAACCCTATGGACGTACTGAGCGTAAACTCATCTTT. Amino acids: CALGEPYGRTERKLIF.

Of note for this clone: For this DNA, TCRdb reports the protein of a much larger clone, which diverges at residue 3, most likely from a read error; the protein presented here is translated directly from the DNA. The J gene is TRDJ1, the V gene TRDV2, with 8 nucleotides matching TRDD3. TCRdb records no J gene; here it was assigned by comparing the DNA to germline. From germline, CDR1 is GEAIGNYY and CDR2 EKD. This CDR3 has 15 amino acids. DNA of the CDR3: TGTGCCCGTGACCCACTACTGGGGGACACCGATAAACTCATCTTT. This encodes CARDPLLGDTDKLIF.

Regarding this clone: TCRdb shows a much larger clone's protein in place of this DNA's translation, and the two differ at residue 12, likely through a read error; the protein shown is translated from the DNA. This chain uses TRDV2 with TRDJ1, with D possibly being TRDD3 (6 bases). Here the J gene came from matching the DNA to germline, since TCRdb omits it. Germline loops: CDR1 GEAIGNYY, CDR2 EKD. The V gene lost 0 bases and the J gene lost 6 bases, with 34 bases spanning the gap. This CDR3 has 21 amino acids. Here the CDR3 DNA reads TGTGCCTGTGACACCGTGTACGTAGGGGATCGCCAAGGGTTAGCGACTCATAAACTCATCTTT. It yields the protein CACDTVYVGDRQGLATHKLIF.

About this clone itself: A far larger clone is one base from this, pointing to a likely read error. The sample has other DNA sequences that encode this CDR3 too. V is TRDV1 and J is TRDJ1, with D possibly matching TRDD2 (5 bases). The J gene, left out of TCRdb, was set here by checking the DNA against germline. Germline CDR1 and CDR2: TSWWSYY and QGS. With 7 bases removed from V and 0 bases from J, the gap between germline ends came to 30 bases. The CDR3 is 20 residues long. In nucleotides, the CDR3 is TGTGCTCTTGTGTTTCCTGATTTAGTGGGCGTTCCTCTATACACCGATAAACTCATCTTT. Its protein product is CALVFPDLVGVPLYTDKLIF.

Comment on this clone: This likely came from a read error, as a far larger clone is one base away. The sample holds other DNA sequences that translate to the same CDR3. The V gene is TRDV1, but the J gene lacks a call; TRDD3, the table's D call, was not compared with the DNA. Germline CDR1 TSWWSYY, CDR2 QGS. This CDR3 region has 22 residues. This CDR3 reads CALGDLPRRDRTSLTYTDKLIF. DNA for the CDR3: TGTGCTCTTGGGGATCTTCCCAGAAGGGACCGTACATCGTTAACTTACACCGATAAGCTCATCTTT.

Ten or more counts support this clone. This chain connects TRDV2 to TRDJ1; 13 bases align to TRDD3. The CDR3 length is 20 residues. CDR1 is GEAIGNYY and CDR2 is EKD in the germline V gene. Trimming at V came to 0 bases and at J to 2 bases, leaving 14 bases not matched to a gene. The CDR3 DNA reads as TGTGCCTGTGACACCGCACGACTGGGGGATACGGGGTCGAAAACCGATAAACTCATCTTT. As protein: CACDTARLGDTGSKTDKLIF.

There are a few counts of this clone. The protein TCRdb gives is from a much larger clone and does not agree with this DNA's translation at residue 9, likely a read error; the protein shown here comes from the DNA. The gene calls are TRDV1 and TRDJ1, with D perhaps matching TRDD3 (5 bases). The CDR3 extends over 19 amino acids. Germline lookup yields CDR1 TSWWSYY and CDR2 QGS. CDR3 nucleotides: TGTGCTCTTGGGGAACTAGCTCCGAGCTCGGTTACACATTGGGGTAAACTCATCTTC. This translates into CALGELAPSSVTHWGKLIF.

For this clone: This DNA's translation and the protein TCRdb lists, from a much larger clone, do not match at residue 20, likely due to a read error; the protein shown is translated from the DNA. This chain joins TRDV1 and TRDJ1, with 12 bases that match TRDD3. TCRdb carries no J gene annotation; the J gene was assigned here by matching the DNA with germline. Germline loops: CDR1 TSWWSYY, CDR2 QGS. The CDR3 spans 24 residues. The CDR3 here is CALGPPPPSSTSYWGIHYTNKLIF. The CDR3 bases are TGTGCTCTTGGGCCACCCCCTCCTTCCTCCACCTCCTACTGGGGGATACACTACACCAATAAACTCATCTTT.

Turning to this clone: A single base is all that separates this from a far larger clone, so a read error is likely. The sample has other DNA sequences that encode this CDR3 too. The rearrangement uses TRDV1 and TRDJ1; 7 positions agree with TRDD3. Germline CDR1 and CDR2: TSWWSYY and QGS. The CDR3 covers 21 residues. CDR3 sequence (DNA): TGTGCTCTTGGGGAAATTTCCCGCTACTGGGGAACAGAGAGGGACACCGATAAGCTCATCTTT. Protein product: CALGEISRYWGTERDTDKLIF.

This clone has ten or more counts. TCRdb's protein for this DNA is that of a much larger clone and differs from the translation at residue 7, likely a read error; the protein shown is the DNA translation. The chain recombines TRDV3 with TRDJ1; D is unclear. This CDR3 comprises 16 residues. Per the germline V gene, CDR1 is TVYSNPD and CDR2 is GDNSRS (reference sequence). The ends were cut back, 3 bases at V and 0 bases at J, with 20 bases in the middle. The CDR3 loop is CAFIRPRRGYTDKLIF. The CDR3 bases are TGTGCCTTCATCCGACCCCGTCGGGGTTACACCGATAAACTCATCTTT.

In regard to this clone: A single base is all that separates this from a far larger clone, so a read error is likely. The same CDR3 is also encoded by other DNA sequences in this sample. The genes are TRDV1 and TRDJ1, with 10 bases fitting TRDD3. No J segment appears in TCRdb, so it was assigned here by matching the sequence to germline. This CDR3 has 22 residues. Germline assignment: CDR1 TSWWSYY and CDR2 QGS. With 1 base clipped from V and 0 bases from J, the junction kept 20 bases outside the gene matches. The CDR3 DNA follows: TGTGCTCTTGGGGAACCCGGCCTTCCTAGGTACTGGGGGATTGCCTACACCGATAAACTCATCTTT. This encodes CALGEPGLPRYWGIAYTDKLIF.

In this sample, this clone turned up a few times. A single base is all that separates this from a far larger clone, so a read error is likely. The same CDR3 also results from other DNA sequences found in this sample. This rearrangement joins TRDV1 to TRDJ1, with 9 bases aligning to TRDD2. The J gene was not available in TCRdb and was assigned here by matching the DNA to germline segments. Germline values: CDR1 TSWWSYY, CDR2 QGS. Trimming at V came to 9 bases and at J to 5 bases, leaving 22 bases not matched to a gene. This CDR3 has 18 amino acids. This CDR3 reads CALGKGPSYLRKEDKLIF. The DNA for the CDR3 is TGTGCTCTCGGGAAGGGCCCTTCCTACCTGAGGAAAGAGGATAAACTCATCTTT.

Notes on this clone: It differs at one base from a far larger clone, so likely a read error. This chain connects TRDV2 to TRDJ1; TRDD3 matches 13 bases. TCRdb leaves out the J gene; it was filled in here by matching the DNA to germline. After removal of 3 bases from V and 4 bases from J, the junction contained 13 bases not matched to a gene. Per the germline V gene, CDR1 is GEAIGNYY and CDR2 is EKD. This CDR3 comprises 18 residues. CDR3 amino acids: CACDGLLGDTRGDDKLIF. CDR3 coding DNA: TGTGCCTGTGACGGTTTACTGGGGGATACGCGGGGGGACGATAAACTCATCTTT.

This clone came up a few times. This likely came from a read error, as a far larger clone is one base away. This sample includes further DNA sequences coding for the same CDR3. The chain carries TRDV1 and TRDJ1; TRDD2 matches at 8 bases. TCRdb lists no J gene, so it was determined here by aligning the DNA to germline. The CDR3 consists of 22 residues. Germline assignment: CDR1 TSWWSYY and CDR2 QGS. V shed 3 bases, J shed 0 bases, and the junction held 24 bases outside the gene matches. The CDR3: CALGDNRSLFLRLGSYTDKLIF. In DNA form, the CDR3 reads TGTGCTCTTGGGGATAATCGCTCCCTCTTCCTACGTCTTGGTTCCTACACCGATAAACTCATCTTT.

Remarks on this clone: A read error is likely here: a far larger clone is one base away. Other DNA sequences in this specimen translate into the identical CDR3. With the J gene uncalled, the V gene is TRDV2; TRDD3, as called in the table, went unchecked against the DNA. The germline V gene has CDR1 GEAIGNYY and CDR2 EKD. This CDR3 comprises 16 residues. CDR3 nucleotide sequence: TGTGCCTGTGACACGGGGTCGGCCTGGGACACCCGGCAAATGTTTTTC. Translated, it gives CACDTGSAWDTRQMFF.

To note about this clone: It differs at one base from a far larger clone, so likely a read error. Other DNA variants within this sample encode the same CDR3. This sequence joins TRDV2 and TRDJ1; a weak D match, TRDD3 (5 bases). TCRdb is silent on the J gene; assignment here came from matching the DNA to germline. Germline CDR1 GEAIGNYY, CDR2 EKD. CDR3 length: 13 amino acids. Here the CDR3 reads CACGEAHTDKLIF. CDR3 nucleotide sequence: TGCGCCTGTGGGGAAGCCCACACCGATAAACTCATCTTT.

This clone was recorded a few times. This likely stems from a read error, as it lies one base from a far larger clone. Other DNA sequences in the sample encode the same CDR3. The J gene has no call, while the V gene is TRDV2; the D call in the table, TRDD3, was not verified against the DNA. The length of the CDR3 is 14 residues. CDR1 is GEAIGNYY and CDR2 is EKD in the germline V gene. CDR3 coding DNA: TGTGCCTGTGACGGGGTGGGATCACGCGATAAGCTCATCTTT. As protein: CACDGVGSRDKLIF.